The TCR beta chain under discussion was sequenced for a study of cytomegalovirus exposure and HLA in healthy donors. Study-wide context: Early release data held 85 million to 95 million unique TCRs from HLA-typed donors. Study-wide findings and caveats: Serostatus for CMV was the only available immune exposure information.

The PCR had 60 Vbeta and 13 Jbeta primers. Using immunoSEQ multiplex PCR, the repertoire was profiled, and TCRdb retains in-frame clones only, with some absent. The sample contains about 180,000 clones, around 80% of which appear only once. The CDR3 sequence is 12 residues long. V was trimmed by 4 bases and J by 4 bases, leaving 10 bases between them. Germline V gene sequence: CDR1 SQVTM, CDR2 ANQGSEA. As concerns this clone: The antigen is undetermined.

The V call is TRBV29-1, the J call TRBJ1-2, with TRBD1 as a possible D gene (6 bases). The source of this sequence is a woman aged 45-59 years in good health and CMV-seropositive. Sequencing input: PBMCs. CDR3 residues: CSVVATGYGYTF. In nucleotides, the CDR3 is TGCAGCGTTGTTGCGACAGGCTATGGCTACACCTTC.